The source of this T cell receptor (beta chain) is a study of cytomegalovirus exposure and HLA in healthy donors (dated by TCRdb to the late 2010s). For context, the study as a whole: According to an earlier analysis of a few hundred of the donors, 150 million to 200 million T cells yielded 117 million unique TCR beta sequences and roughly 280 Gb of sequence data. Among the approximately 430 genotyped donors, around 81% belonged to the genetic ancestry cluster associated with self-reported Caucasian donors. Among roughly 400 genotyped donors of the cohort, an average of roughly 240,000 unique TCR beta nucleotide sequences were sequenced per donor, about a sixth of them non-productive. Roughly 300 gigabases of sequencing data and 70 million to 85 million unique TCR sequences were included in an early release covering 550 to 800 HLA-typed donors. Four to six DR-DQ haplotypes were handled as single units for association and clustering, since linkage in the cohort was strong. The study profiled the T cell repertoires of some 610 subjects by immunosequencing and related them to cytomegalovirus serostatus. An earlier analysis of 587 of the donors applied high-throughput TCR beta sequencing to assess whether each TCR beta V gene segment acted as functional or pseudogenic. The study was designed to test whether signatures of past pathogen exposure could be identified by cataloging public T cell receptors. Typing coverage differed by locus: A, B, C, DRB1 and DQB1 were typed in about 620-630 donors, DQA1 in 500 to 550, DPA1 in 600 to 610, and DPB1 in around 490. Class I and class II HLA loci were covered by the typing at four-digit resolution. In a later genetic analysis, genome-wide SNP genotypes for 398 of the 666 donors were used, and that subset was treated as a discovery cohort. The study combined high-throughput TCR immunosequencing, statistical association of individual TCRs with disease status, and machine learning to predict cytomegalovirus infection status. All discovery cohort repertoires had been generated on a single sequencing platform. A later analysis re-analyzed previously published TCR beta repertoires from 660 or so donors and added high-resolution HLA genotyping to study TCR occurrence patterns. A separate validation cohort of 100 to 150 different subjects was used in addition to the approximately 640-subject first cohort. Alongside the repertoire data, information on donor age, sex, ethnicity and CMV serostatus was compiled. Rather than using new phenotypic data, the later analysis identified candidate immune exposures from TCR beta sequences and from how often those sequences occurred across donors. General study outcomes and caveats: Correlated functional status among segregating V segments might be attributable to linkage disequilibrium, but an unknown experimental factor could not be ruled out. Roughly uniform sequencing depth across donors was assumed in presence/absence analyses, although this assumption may not hold. In a later analysis, TCR association rates were found to vary across HLA loci, with the most associated TCRs seen for DRB1 alleles and the fewest for HLA-C alleles. Because the 87-base-pair reads could not distinguish some IMGT-functional V segments, including TRBV6-2 and TRBV6-3, those segments were excluded. A further reported finding was that TCR beta sequences accurately predicted the HLA-A and HLA-B alleles for most subjects in the first cohort. V-gene and J-gene trimming of TCR beta chains was associated with a missense DCLRE1C variant in a later genetic analysis, and the association was replicated in an independent cohort. In a later analysis, several top co-occurrence clusters were reported to appear linked to parvovirus B19, influenza, CMV and Epstein-Barr virus. A later analysis found that HLA-associated TCR beta chains were more clonally expanded and had lower generation probabilities than equally common non-associated chains. Around 16 rarely observed V segments, including chromosome 9 orphons, were excluded from the earlier analysis of some 590 of the donors because counts were too low. It was suggested by the authors that the approach could potentially be generalized to other disease states and immunological phenotypes. A group of highly shared sequence variants was considered likely to be a technical artifact of the sequencing pipeline. At a false discovery rate of 0.05, a later analysis linked around 15,000 TCR beta sequences to specific HLA alleles. Because HLA typing was missing for some donors at each locus, association tests included only the typed subset. Assigning TCR associations to individual alleles was difficult when HLA alleles, especially DR and DQ, strongly co-occurred. A later genetic analysis reported fewer N-insertions in productive TCRs among donors in an Asian-associated ancestry cluster than the approximately 670-donor mean. In this cohort, only TCR beta chains were sequenced, and detectable features were limited by the absence of alpha or paired-chain data. An earlier analysis of approximately 600 of the donors showed that most TCR beta V segments appeared in productive rearrangements either about 90% or about 30% of the time, which broadly matched IMGT annotations. According to a later analysis, most CMV-associated TCR beta chains appeared to be HLA-restricted, and the HLA associations seemed to be driven largely by CMV exposure. Immune exposure information for the cohort was limited to CMV serostatus. The study listed over 150 TCR beta chains as associated with cytomegalovirus. Cytomegalovirus status was reported to be diagnosed by the classifier with high specificity and sensitivity in both the original and validation cohorts. Most TCR sequences were observed very rarely across donors, whereas some public TCRs were present in many individuals. Three of the identified cytomegalovirus-associated TCR beta chains were confirmed in vitro to be specific for cytomegalovirus antigens.

The cohort was made up of hundreds of healthy bone marrow donors. At the time of sampling, all cohort members were nominally healthy, though unrecorded immune exposures were likely present. The donor tested CMV seronegative and was one of the 352 seronegative cohort members. A peripheral blood sample was collected from each donor, and TCR beta sequencing was performed on peripheral blood mononuclear cells. The Qiagen DNeasy Blood Extraction Kit was used to extract genomic DNA from the blood cell samples. The CDR3, cysteine through phenylalanine, is 14 amino acids long. Solely the CDR3 DNA is kept, with 42 bases framed from the first base. V loses 7 bases, J loses 1 base, and the germline ends lie 12 bases apart. The germline V gene sets CDR1 to LGHNT and CDR2 to FRNRAP. The receptor library was made with the immunoSEQ multiplex PCR assay. The multiplex PCR relied on a mix of 60 forward primers for TCR Vbeta segments and 13 reverse primers for TCR Jbeta segments. The CDR3 region of rearranged TCR beta genes was amplified from genomic DNA with a multiplex PCR assay. The amplified TCR beta libraries were sequenced on the Illumina HiSeq System as 87-base-pair reads. The authors' analysis ran thus. A later analysis counted about 80 million unique TCR beta chains across the roughly 700 repertoires, and around 12 million of these chains were shared by at least two donors. Raw reads were error-corrected and collapsed into unique sequences with a nearest-neighbor algorithm that merged closely related sequences to remove PCR and sequencing errors. CDR3 sequences were aligned to IMGT reference sequences to assign V, D and J gene segments. For a sequence to be retained, at least a six-nucleotide match to both a V gene segment and a J gene segment was required. Rearrangements were called productive when the CDR3 lacked stop codons and stayed in frame with V and J; all others were non-productive. CDR3 was defined by IMGT convention, running from the second conserved V-encoded cysteine to the conserved J-encoded phenylalanine. The earlier analysis of approximately 500 of the donors excluded sequences that lacked an unambiguous match to a single V gene segment. In an earlier analysis of around 590 of the donors, a V segment was called functional when productive rearrangements were above 56.7%, and segregating when the standard deviation between donors exceeded 5%. A statistical classification framework was built to diagnose cytomegalovirus status from the catalog of TCR beta chain sequences. In a later analysis, TCR nucleotide sequences were compared against IMGT/GENE-DB human TR gene sequences so that V and J genes could be assigned. Using the TCRdist pipeline, a later analysis assigned CDR3 sequences along with most-parsimonious VDJ recombination scenarios. In a later analysis, each TCR beta chain was defined by its CDR3 amino acid sequence together with its V-gene family, and reads lacking a unique V-gene family were excluded. As a way to deal with suspected cross-contamination and a sequencing artifact, a later analysis dropped 592 nucleotide sequences that were highly shared and had low generation probability. In a later analysis, a clonal expansion index was calculated for each public chain from normalized within-repertoire ranks of inferred template counts. In a later analysis, generation probabilities were computed with a VDJ recombination model fitted to out-of-frame rearrangements, and the resulting probabilities were checked against IGoR. In a later analysis, hypergeometric tests were used to score TCR-TCR, TCR-HLA and TCR-CMV co-occurrence, with a repertoire-size bias correction applied to TCR pairs. To estimate false discovery rates, a later analysis permuted the HLA or CMV assignments 20 times. In a later analysis, co-occurring TCRs were grouped using DBSCAN, with TCRdist sequence similarity added in when clustering inside HLA-allele-positive subsets. Repertoires with fewer than 30,000 or more than 120,000 public chains were left out of co-occurrence clustering, as were four to six repertoires with anomalous nucleotide sharing. Sourced from immuneACCESS, this table was stored by TCRdb with only in-frame sequences that have V and J called. A share of the clones is absent; for the studies checked, an unresolved V gene accounts for under half, and the remainder has no known explanation. The D gene and trimming were derived from the DNA, and the V and J assignments and clone size from that table. The sample data list 70,000 or so clones, and roughly 89% of these were observed just once. Clones ranked in the top ten supply roughly 2% of the sample.

Of note for this clone: The specificity of this receptor is unknown. The record has no base qualities; no much larger clone is one base away.

The sequence came from a woman under 40 in good health and CMV-seronegative. The V gene is TRBV12-5 and the J gene is TRBJ2-3; the D gene is perhaps TRBD2, on 6 matching bases. The sequencing sample was made of PBMCs. The CDR3 reads as follows: CASDPLAGTDTQYF. The DNA is TGTGCTAGTGACCCACTAGCCGGCACAGATACGCAGTATTTT.